One sample yielded the 9 T cell receptor beta chains listed below, sequenced in a study of blood T cell repertoires in COVID-19. Some clones are missing from TCRdb's copy, which holds only in-frame ones; the method was immunoSEQ multiplex PCR. The sample shows approximately 250,000 clones, about 86% of them seen only once. The sequenced material came from peripheral blood. These receptors originate from a man aged 25-40 years with active or convalescent COVID-19.

The table lists this clone with a count of one. This chain connects TRBV6-5 to TRBJ1-2; a weak D match, TRBD1 (5 bases). There are 11 residues in the CDR3. Germline CDR1 and CDR2: MNHEY and SVGAGI. Deletions cut 8 bases from V and 5 bases from J, with 9 bases between. The chain's CDR3 is CASVTGYGYTF. CDR3 nucleotides: TGTGCCAGCGTAACAGGTTATGGCTACACCTTC.

This clone appeared once. The chain recombines TRBV19 with TRBJ1-6; TRBD1 matches 9 bases. Per the germline V gene, CDR1 is LNHDA and CDR2 is SQIVND (reference sequence). The CDR3 length is 14 residues. J gave up 6 bases and V 5 bases, and 2 bases lay outside the gene matches. CDR3 coding DNA: TGTGCCAGTAGTCTGGGACAGGGTAATTCACCCCTCCACTTT. Its protein product is CASSLGQGNSPLHF.

The chain joins TRBV7-2 to TRBJ2-7; 7 nucleotides align to TRBD1. This CDR3 region has 14 residues. With 4 bases clipped from V and 4 bases from J, the junction kept 7 bases outside the gene matches. CDR1 is SGHTA, CDR2 FQGNSA, per germline. Here the CDR3 reads CASSWDSFPYEQYF. The CDR3 DNA reads as TGTGCCAGCAGCTGGGACAGTTTTCCGTACGAGCAGTACTTC.

Worth noting for this clone: In the same sample, other DNA sequences code for this CDR3. The gene calls are TRBV7-9 and TRBJ2-3, with 7 bases that match TRBD2. CDR3 length: 14 residues. V shed 4 bases and J 0 bases; nucleotides not matched to a gene: 1. The germline gives CDR1 SEHNR, CDR2 FQNEAQ (reference sequence). CDR3 DNA sequence: TGTGCCAGCAGCTCTAGCGGTAGCACAGATACGCAGTATTTT. Its translation is CASSSSGSTDTQYF.

This clone was counted a single time. The V and J genes are TRBV18 and TRBJ1-5; 8 bases align to TRBD1. The V gene end was trimmed by 6 bases and the J gene end by 2 bases; junction bases not matched to a gene: 3. The CDR3 runs 14 residues. Germline CDR1 is KGHSH and CDR2 is LQKENI. The CDR3 bases are TGTGCCAGCTCGGAGACAGGGGGCAATCAGCCCCAGCATTTT. It specifies CASSETGGNQPQHF.

V and J are TRBV2 and TRBJ1-2; 11 positions agree with TRBD1. From germline, CDR1 is SNHLY and CDR2 FYNNEI. Trimming at V came to 3 bases and at J to 7 bases, leaving 1 base not matched to a gene. This CDR3 has 13 residues. CDR3: CASSEDRGLGYTF. CDR3 nucleotide sequence: TGTGCCAGCAGTGAGGACAGGGGGCTTGGCTACACCTTC. Variable domain in full (rest from reference TRBV2 and TRBJ1-2): EPEVTQTPSHQVTQMGQEVILRCVPISNHLYFYWYRQILGQKVEFLVSFYNNEISEKSEIFDDQFSVERPDGSNFTLKIRSTKLEDSAMYFCASSEDRGLGYTFGSGTRLTVV.

The rearrangement links TRBV4-3 to TRBJ1-6; D not resolved. With 1 base removed from V and 7 bases from J, the gap between germline ends came to 8 bases. Germline assignment: CDR1 LGHNA and CDR2 YSLEER. The CDR3 loop spans 14 amino acids. The CDR3 DNA sequence: TGCGCCAGCAGCCAAGTTAGTCTGAATTCACCCCTCCACTTT. It yields the protein CASSQVSLNSPLHF.

V and J are TRBV25-1 and TRBJ1-2; D perhaps matches TRBD1 (5 bases). V lost 5 bases and J 3 bases, leaving 22 bases between the germline ends. This CDR3 comprises 17 residues. Germline V gene sequence: CDR1 MGHDK, CDR2 SYGVNS. The CDR3 bases are TGTGCCAGCAGTCCAATTGCCGGGCGGGGGAAGCACTATGGCTACACCTTC. This codes for CASSPIAGRGKHYGYTF.

The V gene is TRBV29-1, the J gene TRBJ1-1; possible D gene TRBD1, 5 bases. The germline V gene encodes CDR1 SQVTM and CDR2 ANQGSEA. The V end was cut by 6 bases, the J end by 5 bases, with 19 bases between. The CDR3 loop spans 14 amino acids. CDR3 amino acids: CSVAGLVRTTEAFF. The CDR3 DNA sequence: TGCAGCGTCGCAGGGTTGGTGAGAACTACTGAAGCTTTCTTT. The full variable domain, with the rest looked up from reference TRBV29-1 and TRBJ1-1, is SAVISQKPSRDICQRGTSLTIQCQVDSQVTMMFWYRQQPGQSLTLIATANQGSEATYESGFVIDKFPISRPNLTFSTLTVSNMSPEDSSIYLCSVAGLVRTTEAFFGQGTRLTVV.